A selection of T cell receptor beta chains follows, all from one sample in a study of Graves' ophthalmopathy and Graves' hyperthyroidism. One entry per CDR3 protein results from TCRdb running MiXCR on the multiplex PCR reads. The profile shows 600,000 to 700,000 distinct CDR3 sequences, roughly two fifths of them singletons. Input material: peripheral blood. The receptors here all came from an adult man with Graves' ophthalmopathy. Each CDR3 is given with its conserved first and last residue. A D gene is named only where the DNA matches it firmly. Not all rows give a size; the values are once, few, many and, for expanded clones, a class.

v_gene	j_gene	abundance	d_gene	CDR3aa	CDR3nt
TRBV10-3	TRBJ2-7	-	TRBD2	CALSGRVYEQYF	TGTGCTCTTAGCGGGAGGGTCTACGAGCAGTACTTC
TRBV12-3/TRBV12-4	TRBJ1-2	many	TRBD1	CASTNRTGGNYGYTF	TGTGCCAGCACTAACCGGACAGGGGGGAACTATGGCTACACCTTC
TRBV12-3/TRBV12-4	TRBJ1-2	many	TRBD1	CASSSRGLHYGYTF	TGTGCCAGCAGTTCCAGGGGGCTTCACTATGGCTACACCTTC
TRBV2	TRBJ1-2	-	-	CASIPQGGSYGYTF	TGTGCCAGCATTCCACAGGGAGGATCCTATGGCTACACCTTC
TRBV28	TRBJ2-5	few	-	CASSHSRGDQETQYF	TGTGCCAGCAGTCACTCCAGGGGCGACCAAGAGACCCAGTACTTC
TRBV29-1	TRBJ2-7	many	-	CSVCLVDRPYYEQYF	TGCAGCGTTTGCCTCGTTGACAGACCATACTACGAGCAGTACTTC
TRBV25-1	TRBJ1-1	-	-	CASSLRAGYVNTEAFF	TGTGCCAGCAGTTTACGGGCGGGTTATGTGAACACTGAAGCTTTCTTT
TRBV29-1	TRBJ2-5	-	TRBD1	CSVTGRETQYF	TGCAGCGTGACAGGGAGAGAGACCCAGTACTTC
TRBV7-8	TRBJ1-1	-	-	CASSLPSTEAFF	TGTGCCAGCAGCTTACCGTCGACTGAAGCTTTCTTT
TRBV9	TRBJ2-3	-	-	CANSADLTRDTQYF	TGTGCCAACAGCGCGGACCTTACGAGAGATACGCAGTATTTT
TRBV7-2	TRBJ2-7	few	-	CASRGSLAGGPYEQYF	TGTGCCAGCAGGGGGTCGTTGGCAGGGGGGCCCTACGAGCAGTACTTC
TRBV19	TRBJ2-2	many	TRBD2	CASSGLAVTGELFF	TGTGCCAGTAGTGGACTAGCGGTCACCGGGGAGCTGTTTTTT
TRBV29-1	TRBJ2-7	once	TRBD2	CSVLGTSGTYEQYF	TGCAGCGTTCTTGGGACTAGCGGTACCTACGAGCAGTACTTC
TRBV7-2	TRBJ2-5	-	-	CASSQPGTRQETQYF	TGCGCCAGCAGCCAACCCGGGACAAGACAAGAGACCCAGTACTTC
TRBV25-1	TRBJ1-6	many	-	CASSISGESPLHF	TGTGCCAGCAGTATATCTGGGGAATCACCCCTCCACTTT
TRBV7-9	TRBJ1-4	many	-	CASTRGTNEKLFF	TGTGCCAGCACCAGAGGGACCAATGAAAAACTGTTTTTT
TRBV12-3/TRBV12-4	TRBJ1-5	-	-	CASSFMGQPQHF	TGTGCCAGCAGTTTCATGGGTCAGCCCCAGCATTTT
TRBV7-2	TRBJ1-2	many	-	CASSHRDVGGYTF	TGTGCCAGCAGCCATCGGGACGTAGGTGGCTACACCTTC
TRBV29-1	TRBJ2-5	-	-	CSVVGTQETQYF	TGCAGCGTTGTGGGGACCCAAGAGACCCAGTACTTC
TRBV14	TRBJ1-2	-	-	CAAHGDLLGYTF	TGTGCTGCGCACGGGGATCTGCTTGGCTACACCTTC
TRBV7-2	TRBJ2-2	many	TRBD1	CASSWTGGPGTGELFF	TGTGCCAGCAGCTGGACAGGGGGGCCAGGGACCGGGGAGCTGTTTTTT
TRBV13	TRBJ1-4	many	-	CASSLNRHATNEKLFF	TGTGCCAGCAGCTTAAACCGACACGCAACTAATGAAAAACTGTTTTTT
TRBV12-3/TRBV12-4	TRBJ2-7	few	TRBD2	CASSREGGTYEQYF	TGTGCCAGCAGTCGGGAGGGGGGGACCTACGAGCAGTACTTC
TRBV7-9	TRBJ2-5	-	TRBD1	CASSLGPGKTGLETQYF	TGTGCCAGCAGCTTAGGCCCGGGTAAGACAGGGCTGGAGACCCAGTACTTC
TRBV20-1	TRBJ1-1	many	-	CSARDLFARDTEAFF	TGCAGTGCTAGAGATTTGTTCGCCAGGGACACTGAAGCTTTCTTT
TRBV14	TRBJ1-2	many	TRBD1	CASSLPTGGGYTF	TGTGCCAGCAGCCTCCCTACAGGGGGAGGCTACACCTTC
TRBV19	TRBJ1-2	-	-	CASSIREWNGYTF	TGTGCCAGTAGTATCAGGGAGTGGAATGGCTACACCTTC
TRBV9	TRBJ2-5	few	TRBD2	CASSVDGLDRETQYF	TGTGCCAGCAGCGTAGATGGACTAGATCGGGAGACCCAGTACTTC
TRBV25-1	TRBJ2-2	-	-	CASSPGLVGELFF	TGTGCCAGCTCACCGGGATTAGTCGGGGAGCTGTTTTTT